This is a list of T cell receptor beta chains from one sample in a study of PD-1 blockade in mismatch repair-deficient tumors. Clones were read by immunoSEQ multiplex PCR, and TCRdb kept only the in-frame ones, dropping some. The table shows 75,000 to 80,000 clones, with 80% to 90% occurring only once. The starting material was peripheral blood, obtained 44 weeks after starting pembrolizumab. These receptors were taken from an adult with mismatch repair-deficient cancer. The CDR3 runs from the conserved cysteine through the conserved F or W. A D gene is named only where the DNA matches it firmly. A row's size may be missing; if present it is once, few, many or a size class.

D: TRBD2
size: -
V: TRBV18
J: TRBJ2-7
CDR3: CASSSNGREENEQYF
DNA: TGTGCCAGCTCGAGCAACGGGAGGGAGGAAAACGAGCAGTACTTC

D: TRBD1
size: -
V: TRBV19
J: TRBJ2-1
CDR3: CASNEDRAKYNEQFF
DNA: TGTGCCAGTAATGAGGACAGGGCCAAATACAATGAGCAGTTCTTC

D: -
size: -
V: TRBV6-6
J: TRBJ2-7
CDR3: CASIRDGNSYEQYF
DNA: TGTGCCAGCATACGGGACGGGAATTCCTACGAGCAGTACTTC

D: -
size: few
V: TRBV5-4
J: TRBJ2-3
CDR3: CASSLPADTQYF
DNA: TGTGCCAGCAGCCTCCCCGCAGATACGCAGTATTTT

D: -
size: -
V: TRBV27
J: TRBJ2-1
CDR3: CASRPRQVNNEQFF
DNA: TGTGCCAGCCGACCGAGACAGGTGAACAATGAGCAGTTCTTC

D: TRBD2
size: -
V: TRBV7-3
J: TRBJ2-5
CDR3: CASSTPTSGRGIETQYF
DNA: TGTGCCAGCAGCACCCCGACTAGCGGGAGGGGTATAGAGACCCAGTACTTC

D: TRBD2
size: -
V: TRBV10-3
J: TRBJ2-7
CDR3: CAISGGGTSTEQYF
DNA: TGTGCCATCAGTGGGGGGGGGACTAGCACCGAGCAGTACTTC

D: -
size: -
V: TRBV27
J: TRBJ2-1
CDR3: CATHFRGSYNEQFF
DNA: TGTGCCACTCACTTCCGCGGGTCCTACAATGAGCAGTTCTTC

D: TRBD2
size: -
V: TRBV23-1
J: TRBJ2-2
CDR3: CASRQMTSGSSNTGELFF
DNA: TGCGCCAGCAGGCAGATGACTAGCGGGAGCTCTAACACCGGGGAGCTGTTTTTT

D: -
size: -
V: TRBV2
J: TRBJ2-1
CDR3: CASSEVSSYNEQFF
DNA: TGTGCCAGCAGTGAAGTTTCCTCCTACAATGAGCAGTTCTTC

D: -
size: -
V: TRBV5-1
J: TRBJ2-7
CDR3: CASSISGTPVYEQYF
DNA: TGCGCCAGCAGCATCTCCGGGACACCTGTCTACGAGCAGTACTTC

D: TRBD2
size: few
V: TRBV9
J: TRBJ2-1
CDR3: CASSVEGTSRYEQFF
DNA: TGTGCCAGCAGCGTAGAGGGGACTAGTAGGTATGAGCAGTTCTTC

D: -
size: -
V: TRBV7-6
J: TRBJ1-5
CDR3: CASSLLDLQPQHF
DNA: TGTGCCAGCAGCTTATTGGACCTGCAGCCCCAGCATTTT

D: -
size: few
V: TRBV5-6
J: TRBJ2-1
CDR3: CASSLAQGPYNEQFF
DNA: TGTGCCAGCAGCTTGGCACAGGGACCCTACAATGAGCAGTTCTTC

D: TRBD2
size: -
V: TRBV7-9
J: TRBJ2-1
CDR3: CASRSLAGAGWDEQFF
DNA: TGTGCCAGCAGGTCACTAGCGGGAGCGGGTTGGGATGAGCAGTTCTTC

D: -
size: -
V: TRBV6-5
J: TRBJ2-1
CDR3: CASSSPRTGTGWQFF
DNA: TGTGCCAGCAGTTCCCCACGCACGGGTACCGGGTGGCAGTTCTTC

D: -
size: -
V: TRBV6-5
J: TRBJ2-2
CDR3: CASSYNRGELFF
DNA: TGTGCCAGCAGTTACAACCGCGGGGAGCTGTTTTTT

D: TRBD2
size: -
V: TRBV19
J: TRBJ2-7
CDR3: CASKTSGNHEQYF
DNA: TGTGCCAGTAAAACTAGCGGGAATCACGAGCAGTACTTC

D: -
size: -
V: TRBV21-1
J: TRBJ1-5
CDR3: CASSKEGGLAQPQHF
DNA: TGTGCCAGCAGCAAAGAGGGGGGGTTGGCTCAGCCCCAGCATTTT

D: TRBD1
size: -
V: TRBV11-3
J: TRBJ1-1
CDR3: CASSLTTGGPEAFF
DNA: TGTGCCAGCAGCCTTACGACAGGGGGCCCTGAAGCTTTCTTT

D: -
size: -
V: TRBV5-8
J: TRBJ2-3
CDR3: CASSLGWRDTQYF
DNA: TGTGCCAGCAGCTTGGGTTGGCGAGATACGCAGTATTTT

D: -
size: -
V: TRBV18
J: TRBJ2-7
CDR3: CASSPRGAGDEQYF
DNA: TGTGCCAGCTCACCCAGGGGTGCCGGGGACGAGCAGTACTTC

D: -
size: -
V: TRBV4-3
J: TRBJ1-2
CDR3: CASSQDRGARLNGYTF
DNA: TGCGCCAGCAGCCAAGATAGGGGGGCGCGGTTAAATGGCTACACCTTC

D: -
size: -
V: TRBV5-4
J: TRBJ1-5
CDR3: CASSGDKDQPQHF
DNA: TGTGCCAGCAGCGGGGACAAAGATCAGCCCCAGCATTTT

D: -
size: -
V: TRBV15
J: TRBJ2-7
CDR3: CATSSHPETAYEQYF
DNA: TGTGCCACCAGCAGCCACCCCGAGACAGCATACGAGCAGTACTTC

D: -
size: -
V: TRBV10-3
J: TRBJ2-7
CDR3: CAIGQTSEQYF
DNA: TGTGCCATCGGCCAGACTTCCGAGCAGTACTTC

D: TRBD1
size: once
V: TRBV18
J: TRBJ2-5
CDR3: CASSPSGQQETQYF
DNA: TGTGCCAGCTCACCCTCGGGACAGCAAGAGACCCAGTACTTC

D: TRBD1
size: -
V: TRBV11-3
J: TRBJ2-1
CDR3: CASSSGSGGFFDNEQFF
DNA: TGTGCCAGCAGCTCGGGATCAGGGGGTTTCTTCGACAATGAGCAGTTCTTC

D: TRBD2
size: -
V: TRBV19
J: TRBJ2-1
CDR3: CASSKMTSGTEFF
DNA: TGTGCCAGTAGTAAAATGACTAGCGGGACCGAGTTCTTC

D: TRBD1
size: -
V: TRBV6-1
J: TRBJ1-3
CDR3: CASSQAGTDGNTIYF
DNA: TGTGCCAGCAGTCAAGCCGGGACAGATGGAAACACCATATATTTT

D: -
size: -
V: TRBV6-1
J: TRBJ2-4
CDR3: CASSVTSRGDIQYF
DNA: TGTGCCAGCAGTGTAACTAGCAGGGGGGACATTCAGTACTTC

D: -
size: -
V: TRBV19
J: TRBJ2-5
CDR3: CASGGWETQYF
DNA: TGTGCCAGTGGTGGTTGGGAGACCCAGTACTTC

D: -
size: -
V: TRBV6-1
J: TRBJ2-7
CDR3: CASTLGNEQYF
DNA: TGTGCCAGCACCCTCGGGAACGAGCAGTACTTC

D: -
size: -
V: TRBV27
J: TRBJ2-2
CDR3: CASSGLVFNGELFF
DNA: TGTGCCAGCAGTGGGTTGGTTTTTAACGGGGAGCTGTTTTTT

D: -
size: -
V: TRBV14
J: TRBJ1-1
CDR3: CASSQAGFRIEAFF
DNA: TGTGCCAGCAGCCAAGCAGGCTTCCGAATTGAAGCTTTCTTT

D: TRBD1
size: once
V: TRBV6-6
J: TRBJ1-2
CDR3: CASSTTPGTGPNGYTF
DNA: TGTGCCAGCAGCACCACGCCCGGGACAGGTCCCAATGGCTACACCTTC

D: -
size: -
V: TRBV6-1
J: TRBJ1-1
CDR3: CASSEGQTEAFF
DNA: TGTGCCAGCAGTGAAGGACAAACTGAAGCTTTCTTT

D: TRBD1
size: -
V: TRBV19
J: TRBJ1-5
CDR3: CASTGPGQGFPSNQPQHF
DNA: TGTGCCAGTACGGGACCGGGACAGGGGTTCCCTAGCAATCAGCCCCAGCATTTT

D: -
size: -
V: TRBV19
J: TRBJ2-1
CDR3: CASSMDLGPYNEQFF
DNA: TGTGCCAGTAGTATGGATTTAGGCCCCTACAATGAGCAGTTCTTC

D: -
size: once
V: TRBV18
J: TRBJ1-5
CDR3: CASSPPGGGLQPQHF
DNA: TGTGCCAGCTCACCACCAGGGGGGGGGCTTCAGCCCCAGCATTTT

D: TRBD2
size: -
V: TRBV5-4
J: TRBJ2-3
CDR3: CASWDSGTPDTQYF
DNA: TGTGCCAGCTGGGATAGCGGGACCCCAGATACGCAGTATTTT

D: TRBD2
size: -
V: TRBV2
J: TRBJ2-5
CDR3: CASSEPRAGGQETQYF
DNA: TGTGCCAGCAGTGAACCCCGAGCGGGAGGGCAAGAGACCCAGTACTTC

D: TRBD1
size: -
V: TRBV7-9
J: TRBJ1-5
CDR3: CASSLEDRGNQPQHF
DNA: TGTGCCAGCAGCTTAGAGGACAGGGGCAATCAGCCCCAGCATTTT

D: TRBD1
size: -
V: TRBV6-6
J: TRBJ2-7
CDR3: CASSGDRDEQYF
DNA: TGTGCCAGCAGTGGGGACAGGGACGAGCAGTACTTC

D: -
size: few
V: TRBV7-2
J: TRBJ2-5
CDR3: CASSGNSRETQYF
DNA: TGTGCCAGCAGCGGAAACTCCAGAGAGACCCAGTACTTC

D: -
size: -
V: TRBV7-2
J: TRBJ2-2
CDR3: CASSFMRGGTGELFF
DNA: TGTGCCAGCAGCTTTATGAGGGGTGGGACCGGGGAGCTGTTTTTT

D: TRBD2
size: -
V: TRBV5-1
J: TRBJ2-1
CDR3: CASSLVSSGRSSYNEQFF
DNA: TGCGCCAGCAGCTTGGTGTCTAGCGGGCGGAGCTCCTACAATGAGCAGTTCTTC

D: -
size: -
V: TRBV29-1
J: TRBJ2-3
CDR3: CSSLGGVGTDTQYF
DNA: TGCAGCTCCTTGGGTGGCGTAGGCACAGATACGCAGTATTTT

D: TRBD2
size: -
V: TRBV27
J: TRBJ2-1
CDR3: CASSSISPGLAGVNEQFF
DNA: TGTGCCAGCAGTTCAATTTCACCGGGACTAGCGGGAGTCAATGAGCAGTTCTTC

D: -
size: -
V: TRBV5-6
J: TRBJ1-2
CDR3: CASSLGGSSYGYTF
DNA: TGTGCCAGCTCCTTGGGGGGCTCCTCCTATGGCTACACCTTC

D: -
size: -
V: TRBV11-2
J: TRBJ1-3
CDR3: CASSGSDGDTIYF
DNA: TGTGCCAGCAGCGGATCCGATGGCGACACCATATATTTT

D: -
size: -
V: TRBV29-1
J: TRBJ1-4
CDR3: CSVEDPQKGKLFF
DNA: TGCAGCGTTGAAGATCCCCAGAAGGGAAAACTGTTTTTT

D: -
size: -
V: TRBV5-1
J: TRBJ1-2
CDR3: CASSEAQNNYGYTF
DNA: TGCGCCAGCAGCGAGGCACAGAACAACTATGGCTACACCTTC

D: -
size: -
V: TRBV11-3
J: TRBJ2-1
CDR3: CASSSHYNEQFF
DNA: TGTGCCAGCAGCTCTCACTACAATGAGCAGTTCTTC

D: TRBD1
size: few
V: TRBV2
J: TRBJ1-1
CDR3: CASRGGGRYGTEAFF
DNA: TGTGCCAGCAGGGGAGGGGGCAGATATGGCACTGAAGCTTTCTTT

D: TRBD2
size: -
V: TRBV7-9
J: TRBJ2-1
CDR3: CASTRLADVYNEQFF
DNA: TGTGCCAGCACCAGACTAGCGGACGTTTACAATGAGCAGTTCTTC

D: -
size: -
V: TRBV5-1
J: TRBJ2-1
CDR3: CASSFVGSNEQFF
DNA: TGCGCCAGCAGCTTCGTAGGGTCCAATGAGCAGTTCTTC

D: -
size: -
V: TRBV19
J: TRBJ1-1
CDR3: CATQTRSHTEAFF
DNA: TGTGCCACCCAAACGCGGTCGCACACTGAAGCTTTCTTT

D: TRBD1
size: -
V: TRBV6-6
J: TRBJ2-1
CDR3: CASSSPDRGHDEQFF
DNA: TGTGCCAGCAGTTCGCCCGACAGGGGGCATGATGAGCAGTTCTTC